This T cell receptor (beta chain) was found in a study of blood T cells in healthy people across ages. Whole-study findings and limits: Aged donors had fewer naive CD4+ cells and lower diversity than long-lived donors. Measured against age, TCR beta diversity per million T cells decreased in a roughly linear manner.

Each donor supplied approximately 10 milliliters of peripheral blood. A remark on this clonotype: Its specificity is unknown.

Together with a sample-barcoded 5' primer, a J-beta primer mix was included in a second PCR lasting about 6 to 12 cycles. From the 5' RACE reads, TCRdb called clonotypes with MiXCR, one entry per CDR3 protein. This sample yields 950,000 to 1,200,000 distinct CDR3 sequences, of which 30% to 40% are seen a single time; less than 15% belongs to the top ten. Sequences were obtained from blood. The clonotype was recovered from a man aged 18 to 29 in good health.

The CDR3, as DNA: TGTGCCAGCAGCTTAGCCGCTTCCGGGGGTGACAGAGAAAAACTGTTTTTT. It encodes CASSLAASGGDREKLFF. The chain is built from TRBV7-9 and TRBJ1-4, with D possibly being TRBD1 (5 bases). This CDR3 has 17 residues. Trimming cost V 0 bases and J 8 bases, with 19 bases left between them. CDR1 and CDR2 (germline): SEHNR, FQNEAQ (reference sequence).